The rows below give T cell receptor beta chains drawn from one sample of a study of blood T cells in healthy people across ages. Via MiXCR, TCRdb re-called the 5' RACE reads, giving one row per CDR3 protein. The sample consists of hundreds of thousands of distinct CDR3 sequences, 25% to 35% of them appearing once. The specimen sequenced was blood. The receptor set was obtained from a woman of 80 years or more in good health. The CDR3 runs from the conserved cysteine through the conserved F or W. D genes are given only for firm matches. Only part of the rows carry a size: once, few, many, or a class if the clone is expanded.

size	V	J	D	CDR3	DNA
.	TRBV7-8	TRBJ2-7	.	CASSLLARPYEQYF	TGTGCCAGCAGCTTACTGGCCAGGCCCTACGAGCAGTACTTC
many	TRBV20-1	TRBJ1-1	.	CSARRNYRDNTEAFF	TGCAGTGCTCGACGAAACTACAGGGATAACACTGAAGCTTTCTTT
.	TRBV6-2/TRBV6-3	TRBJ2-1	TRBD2	CASSYGGLAGVTQETQFF	TGTGCCAGCAGTTACGGTGGACTAGCGGGGGTTACCCAAGAGACCCAGTTCTTC
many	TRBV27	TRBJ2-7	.	CASSGSGSHYEQYF	TGTGCCAGCAGTGGTTCGGGTTCTCATTACGAGCAGTACTTC
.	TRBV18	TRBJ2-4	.	CASSPRRPGSLTENIQYF	TGTGCCAGCTCACCCAGGAGGCCGGGAAGCCTAACGGAAAACATTCAGTACTTC
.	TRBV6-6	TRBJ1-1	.	CASTVSGHTEAFF	TGTGCCAGCACAGTCTCAGGGCACACTGAAGCTTTCTTT
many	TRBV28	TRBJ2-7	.	CASSFSRTSSYEQYF	TGTGCCAGCAGTTTTTCCAGGACATCCTCCTACGAGCAGTACTTC
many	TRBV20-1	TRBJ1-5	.	CSATDSPWQPQHF	TGCAGTGCAACGGACAGCCCGTGGCAGCCCCAGCATTTT
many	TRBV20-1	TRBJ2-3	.	CSARGHGRTDTQYF	TGCAGTGCTAGAGGTCACGGAAGGACAGATACGCAGTATTTT
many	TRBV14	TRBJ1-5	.	CASSQSYGQPQHF	TGTGCCAGCAGCCAATCTTACGGTCAGCCCCAGCATTTT
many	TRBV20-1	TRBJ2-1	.	CSARGSGQGYNEQFF	TGCAGTGCTAGAGGCTCGGGGCAGGGATACAATGAGCAGTTCTTC
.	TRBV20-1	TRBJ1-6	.	CSAMEGRGANSPLHF	TGCAGTGCCATGGAAGGCCGGGGGGCTAATTCACCCCTCCACTTT
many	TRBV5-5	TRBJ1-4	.	CASSHPRSEKLFF	TGTGCCAGCAGCCACCCCCGGAGCGAAAAACTGTTTTTT
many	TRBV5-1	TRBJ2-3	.	CASSSTLPSTDTQYF	TGCGCCAGCAGCTCTACTTTACCTAGCACAGATACGCAGTATTTT
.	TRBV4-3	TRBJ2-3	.	CASSQDLGPSTNTQYF	TGCGCCAGCAGCCAAGATCTAGGCCCCTCCACAAATACGCAGTATTTT
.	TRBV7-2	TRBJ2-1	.	CASIAGSGKNERFF	TGTGCCAGCATCGCAGGGTCAGGGAAGAATGAGCGCTTCTTC
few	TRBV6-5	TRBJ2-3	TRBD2	CASSGLAASTDTQYF	TGTGCCAGCAGTGGGCTAGCGGCTAGCACAGATACGCAGTATTTT
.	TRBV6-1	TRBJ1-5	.	CASRGGQGNQPQHF	TGTGCCAGTCGCGGGGGCCAGGGGAATCAGCCCCAGCATTTT
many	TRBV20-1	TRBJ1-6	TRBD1	CSAKGATTHSPLHF	TGCAGTGCTAAGGGGGCCACGACCCATTCACCCCTCCACTTT
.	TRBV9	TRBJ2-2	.	CASSVASAGLAGELFF	TGTGCCAGCAGCGTAGCTAGTGCAGGGTTGGCCGGGGAGCTGTTTTTT
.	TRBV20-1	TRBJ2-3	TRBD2	CSAGRVTRTDTQYF	TGCAGTGCGGGGAGGGTAACTCGCACAGATACGCAGTATTTT
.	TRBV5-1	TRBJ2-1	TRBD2	CASTPKETSGKNEQFF	TGCGCCAGCACCCCGAAAGAGACTAGCGGGAAAAATGAGCAGTTCTTC
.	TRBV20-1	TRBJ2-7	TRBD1	CSARPFTGAYEQYF	TGCAGTGCTAGACCCTTCACAGGGGCTTACGAGCAGTACTTC
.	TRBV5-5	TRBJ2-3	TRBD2	CASSPVASGRTDTQYF	TGTGCCAGCAGCCCAGTGGCTAGCGGAAGAACAGATACGCAGTATTTT
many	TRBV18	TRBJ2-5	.	CASQGLQETQYF	TGTGCCAGCCAGGGCCTCCAAGAGACCCAGTACTTC
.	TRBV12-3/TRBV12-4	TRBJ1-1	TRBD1	CASSFQGAGTGAFF	TGTGCCAGCAGTTTCCAGGGGGCCGGCACTGGAGCTTTCTTT
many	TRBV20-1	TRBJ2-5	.	CSARDNQETQYF	TGCAGTGCTAGAGATAACCAGGAGACCCAGTACTTC
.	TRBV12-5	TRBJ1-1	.	CASGPTSAENTEAFF	TGTGCTAGTGGTCCCACGTCGGCGGAGAACACTGAAGCTTTCTTT
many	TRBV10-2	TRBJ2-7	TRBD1	CASRRDRMTYEQYF	TGCGCCAGCAGAAGGGACAGAATGACGTACGAGCAGTACTTC
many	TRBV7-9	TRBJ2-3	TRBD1	CASSPRPPGQTDTQYF	TGTGCCAGCAGCCCTAGACCTCCGGGACAGACAGATACGCAGTATTTT
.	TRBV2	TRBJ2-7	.	CASMGAGLSYEQYF	TGTGCCAGCATGGGAGCGGGCCTGTCCTACGAGCAGTACTTC
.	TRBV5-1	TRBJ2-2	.	CASSLLAANTGELFF	TGCGCCAGCAGCTTGTTAGCGGCGAACACCGGGGAGCTGTTTTTT
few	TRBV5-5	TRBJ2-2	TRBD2	CASSIEREPNTGELFF	TGTGCCAGCAGCATTGAGCGGGAGCCGAACACCGGGGAGCTGTTTTTT
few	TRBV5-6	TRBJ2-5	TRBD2	CASSLVPTSGGQETQYF	TGTGCCAGCAGCTTGGTACCGACTAGCGGGGGCCAAGAGACCCAGTACTTC
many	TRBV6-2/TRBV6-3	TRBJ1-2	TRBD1	CASSSPGQTPGYGYTF	TGTGCCAGCAGTAGCCCGGGACAGACACCAGGCTATGGCTACACCTTC
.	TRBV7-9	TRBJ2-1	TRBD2	CASSSNQASGQRNEQFF	TGTGCCAGCAGCTCTAATCAGGCTAGCGGCCAGAGGAATGAGCAGTTCTTC
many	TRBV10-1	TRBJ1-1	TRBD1	CASSADRLNTEAFF	TGCGCCAGCAGTGCGGACAGGCTGAACACTGAAGCTTTCTTT
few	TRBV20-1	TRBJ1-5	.	CSARPGRIKGPQHF	TGCAGTGCTAGACCGGGACGGATAAAGGGGCCCCAGCATTTT
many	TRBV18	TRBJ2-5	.	CASSYYGRGETQYF	TGTGCCAGCTCATACTACGGACGGGGGGAGACCCAGTACTTC
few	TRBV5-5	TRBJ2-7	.	CASSGGAYNEQYF	TGTGCCAGCAGCGGGGGGGCCTACAATGAGCAGTACTTC
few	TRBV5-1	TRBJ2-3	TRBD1	CASSCGQGTDTQYF	TGCGCCAGCAGCTGCGGACAGGGCACAGATACGCAGTATTTT
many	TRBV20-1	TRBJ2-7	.	CSADRLGGSSSYEQYF	TGCAGTGCCGACAGACTGGGCGGCTCCAGCTCCTACGAGCAGTACTTC